This paragraph reports one T cell receptor beta chain. Antigen: not known. iRepertoire HTBI primers and Arm-PCR of CDR3 regions built TCR beta libraries. One entry per CDR3 protein, called by TCRdb with MiXCR from the multiplex PCR reads. The sample has around 480,000 distinct CDR3 sequences, about 16% seen once. The CDR3 loop spans 14 amino acids. Germline CDR1 reads MGHRA; CDR2 reads YSYEKL. Trimming removed 6 bases from V and 3 bases from J, with 12 bases in between. The sample originates from a study of regulatory T cells in long-lasting Graves disease. Findings and limits, study-wide: Persistent disease was characterized by preferential usage of TRBV28, TRBJ1-2 and TRBJ2-5.

Time point specified: newly diagnosed GD, antithyroid drugs for less than 3 months. From RNA extracted from PBMCs, the TCR library was made. These sequences were also reported in another study, on T cells in Graves' hyperthyroidism and ophthalmopathy. According to that study: Clinical symptoms, serum thyroxine and TRAb, thyroid ultrasound and orbital computed tomography together formed the diagnostic basis. The model's output predicted ophthalmopathy at a median of about 6.5 months prior to onset.

Sequenced material: peripheral blood mononuclear cells (PBMCs), taken at new diagnosis, from a patient treated with antithyroid drugs. The TCR originated in a woman aged 40 to 65 with Graves disease. This rearrangement joins TRBV4-1 to TRBJ1-5, with D maybe TRBD1 (5 bases). As DNA, the CDR3 is TGCGCCAGCAGTCGGGGGAGGGCCAATCAGCCCCAGCATTTT. Translation: CASSRGRANQPQHF.